Presented here are 16 T cell receptor beta chains from one specimen sequenced in a study of T cells after yellow fever vaccination. MiXCR, run by TCRdb on the 5' RACE reads, gives a single entry per CDR3 protein. This sample carries hundreds of thousands of distinct CDR3 sequences, 12% of them seen once, and the ten largest clones take about 15%. The starting material was PBMCs, obtained on the day of the yellow fever booster vaccination. The receptors come from a man younger than 40 who received the YFV17D yellow fever vaccine.

The CDR3 spells CASSLSEVETQYF. The CDR3 DNA reads TGTGCCAGCAGCTTATCTGAGGTGGAGACCCAGTACTTC. The chain links TRBV5-6 to TRBJ2-5; no clear D gene. With 2 bases removed from V and 5 bases from J, the gap between germline ends came to 10 bases. The CDR3 extends over 13 amino acids. Germline V CDR1 and CDR2: SGHDT, YYEEEE.

The chain recombines TRBV27 with TRBJ2-7, with a weak D call TRBD2 (5 bases). Germline-derived CDR1 and CDR2 are MNHEY and SMNVEV (reference sequence). Trimming took off 1 base at V and 7 bases at J, with 20 bases between the two ends. This CDR3 has 16 amino acids. Here the CDR3 reads CASSLFVSGLPREQYF. Written as DNA, the CDR3 is TGTGCCAGCAGTTTATTCGTAAGCGGACTGCCTAGGGAGCAGTACTTC.

The chain carries TRBV19 and TRBJ1-6; no clear D gene. Germline values: CDR1 LNHDA, CDR2 SQIVND (reference sequence). The V end lost 3 bases, the J end lost 8 bases, and 8 bases lay between the germline ends. This CDR3 has 13 amino acids. The CDR3 protein is CASSIMEDSPLHF. The CDR3 DNA sequence: TGTGCCAGTAGTATTATGGAGGATTCACCCCTCCACTTT.

This chain links TRBV10-3 with TRBJ2-7; D is ambiguous. In germline, CDR1 is ENHRY, CDR2 SYGVKD. V lost 10 bases to trimming and J lost 5 bases, with 12 bases between them. The CDR3 has 11 amino acids. The CDR3 DNA follows: TGTGCCACTACTCAGGACCACGAGCAGTACTTC. Protein: CATTQDHEQYF.

The rearrangement joins TRBV20-1 to TRBJ2-1; D might be TRBD2 (7 bases). Germline-derived CDR1 and CDR2 are DFQATT and SNEGSKA (reference sequence). V shed 6 bases and J shed 4 bases, with 28 bases lying between them. This CDR3 has 18 amino acids. This CDR3 reads CSAEDLFQVGGGYNEQFF. The CDR3 nucleotides read TGCAGTGCGGAAGATCTATTTCAGGTGGGAGGGGGTTACAATGAGCAGTTCTTC.

V and J are TRBV20-1 and TRBJ1-4, with D unresolved. V was trimmed by 8 bases and J by 2 bases, leaving 12 bases between them. The CDR3 extends over 13 amino acids. The V gene's germline CDR1 is DFQATT and CDR2 SNEGSKA (reference sequence). For the CDR3, the DNA is TGCAGTCCTACTCTGGGGACTAATGAAAAACTGTTTTTT. Its protein product is CSPTLGTNEKLFF.

The sample holds a few counts of this clonotype. The V and J genes are TRBV5-1 and TRBJ1-1; D ambiguous. The CDR3 runs 13 residues. The V end lost 0 bases, the J end lost 7 bases, and 10 bases lay between the germline ends. Germline CDR1 SGHRS, CDR2 YFSETQ. This CDR3 reads CASSLGTAREAFF. CDR3 sequence (DNA): TGCGCCAGCAGCTTGGGCACAGCCCGTGAAGCTTTCTTT. Complete variable domain (other parts from reference TRBV5-1 and TRBJ1-1): KAGVTQTPRYLIKTRGQQVTLSCSPISGHRSVSWYQQTPGQGLQFLFEYFSETQRNKGNFPGRFSGRQFSNSRSEMNVSTLELGDSALYLCASSLGTAREAFFGQGTRLTVV.

The chain recombines TRBV20-1 with TRBJ2-2; 10 positions agree with TRBD2. The trim removed 6 bases at V and 4 bases at J, leaving 14 bases unmatched. CDR1 is DFQATT and CDR2 is SNEGSKA in the germline V gene (reference sequence). The CDR3 contains 17 residues. The CDR3 region is CSAPPQREGRGTGELFF. The CDR3 DNA reads TGCAGTGCCCCCCCCCAGCGGGAGGGCCGGGGCACCGGGGAGCTGTTTTTT.

The sample holds a few counts of this clonotype. This rearrangement joins TRBV18 to TRBJ2-7; D is possibly TRBD1 (5 bases). The CDR3 has 14 residues. The germline V and J ends were trimmed by 4 bases and 6 bases, with 16 bases remaining between them. Germline assignment: CDR1 KGHSH and CDR2 LQKENI. The CDR3 DNA reads as TGTGCCAGCTCACAACTAAACACAGGAATCGAGCAGTACTTC. As protein: CASSQLNTGIEQYF.

The V and J genes are TRBV10-2 and TRBJ2-7; D is unresolved. This CDR3 is 13 amino acids long. CDR1 and CDR2 from the germline V gene are WSHSY and SAAADI. Trimming cost V 6 bases and J 7 bases, with 16 bases left between them. CDR3 loop: CASRDEILGEQYF. Here the CDR3 DNA reads TGCGCCAGCAGGGACGAAATTCTCGGGGAGCAGTACTTC.

This clonotype was counted only a few times. CDR3 sequence: CSARVPRAGNEQFF. The CDR3 coding sequence is TGCAGTGCTAGAGTACCTCGGGCTGGCAATGAGCAGTTCTTC. This chain uses TRBV20-1 with TRBJ2-1; no reliable D call. The CDR3 has 14 residues. V was pared by 1 base and J by 6 bases, with 13 bases between. CDR1 DFQATT and CDR2 SNEGSKA come from the germline V gene (reference sequence).

This clonotype has more than one count but fewer than ten. The J gene is TRBJ2-3, the V gene TRBV10-3; TRBD2 agrees at 7 bases. This CDR3 has 13 amino acids. The V and J ends lost 3 bases and 5 bases, in that order; junction bases with no gene match: 2. Germline values: CDR1 ENHRY, CDR2 SYGVKD. CDR3 sequence reads: CAISEGREDTQYF. The DNA for the CDR3 is TGTGCCATCAGTGAAGGGAGGGAAGATACGCAGTATTTT.

The chain links TRBV2 to TRBJ2-3; no firm D call. Germline lookup yields CDR1 SNHLY and CDR2 FYNNEI. The CDR3 totals 13 residues. Trimming cost V 4 bases and J 3 bases, with 8 bases left between them. The CDR3 sequence: CASSAILTDTQYF. DNA of the CDR3: TGTGCCAGCAGTGCGATTCTTACAGATACGCAGTATTTT.

This clonotype was seen more than once but under ten times. V gene TRBV6-5 combines with J gene TRBJ2-2; 11 nucleotides align to TRBD1. The germline V gene has CDR1 MNHEY and CDR2 SVGAGI. Germline trimming cut 4 bases from V and 4 bases from J; bases unmatched to any gene: 8. This CDR3 has 17 amino acids. DNA for the CDR3: TGTGCCAGCAGTTCCCCGTCCGGGACAGGGGGCACCGGGGAGCTGTTTTTT. Protein product: CASSSPSGTGGTGELFF.

The chain has TRBV11-2 and TRBJ1-4, with D unclear. V shed 7 bases and J shed 6 bases, with 9 bases lying between them. Germline V lookup: CDR1 SGHAT, CDR2 FQNNGV. There are 12 residues in the CDR3. CDR3 protein: CASKAGDEKLFF. CDR3 DNA sequence: TGTGCCAGCAAGGCCGGGGATGAAAAACTGTTTTTT.

J is TRBJ2-1 and V is TRBV5-1; D is tentatively TRBD1 or TRBD2 (7 bases each). V lost 7 bases, J lost 0 bases, and 11 bases lay in between. Germline lookup yields CDR1 SGHRS and CDR2 YFSETQ. This CDR3 contains 14 residues. As DNA, the CDR3 is TGCGCCAGCCAGGGGGGGAGCTCCTACAATGAGCAGTTCTTC. Translating it yields CASQGGSSYNEQFF.